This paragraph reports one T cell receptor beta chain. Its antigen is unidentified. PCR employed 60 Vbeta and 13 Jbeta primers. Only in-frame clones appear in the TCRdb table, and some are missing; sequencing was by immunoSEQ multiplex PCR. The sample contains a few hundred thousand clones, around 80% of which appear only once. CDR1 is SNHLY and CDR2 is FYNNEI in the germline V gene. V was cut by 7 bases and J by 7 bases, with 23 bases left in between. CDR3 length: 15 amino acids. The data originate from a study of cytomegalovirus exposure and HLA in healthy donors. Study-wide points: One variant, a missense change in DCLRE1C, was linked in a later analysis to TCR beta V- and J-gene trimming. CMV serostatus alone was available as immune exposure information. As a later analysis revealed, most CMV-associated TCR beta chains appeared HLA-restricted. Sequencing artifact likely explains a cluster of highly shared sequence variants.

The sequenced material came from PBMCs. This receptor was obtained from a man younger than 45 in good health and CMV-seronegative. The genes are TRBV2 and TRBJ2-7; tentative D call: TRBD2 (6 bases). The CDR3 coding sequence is TGTGCCAGCATCCCGAGGGTGGCAGGGACTTCGGAGCAGTACTTC. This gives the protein CASIPRVAGTSEQYF.